This T cell receptor beta chain was documented in a study of blood T cell repertoires in COVID-19. Assay: immunoSEQ multiplex PCR; the TCRdb copy retains only in-frame clones and omits some. The table has under 350,000 clones, 75% to 90% seen once; the top ten hold 2% to 2.5%. Losses at the gene ends were 4 bases for V and 0 bases for J; bases not matched to a gene: 3. The CDR3 length is 14 residues. Germline values: CDR1 SGHRS, CDR2 YFSETQ. Sequenced material: peripheral blood. The receptor was isolated from a man aged 45-60 years with acute or convalescent COVID-19. The chain links TRBV5-1 to TRBJ2-7; 8 bases map to TRBD1. In nucleotides, the CDR3 is TGCGCCAGCAGCCCGGGACAGGCCTCCTACGAGCAGTACTTC. Translated, it gives CASSPGQASYEQYF.